One and the same sample provided the 32 T cell receptor beta chains below, sequenced in a study of blood T cell repertoires in COVID-19. Generated by immunoSEQ multiplex PCR, the TCRdb table keeps only in-frame clones and is missing some. The profile shows roughly 92,000 clones, about 89% of them singletons. The sequenced material came from peripheral blood. The receptors were sampled from a man aged 45-65 years with acute or convalescent COVID-19.

This rearrangement joins TRBV19 to TRBJ1-2, with 8 bases aligning to TRBD1. The CDR3 covers 12 residues. CDR1 is LNHDA, CDR2 SQIVND, per germline (reference sequence). Trimming removed 6 bases from V and 8 bases from J; junction bases left unmatched: 5. The CDR3 DNA reads as TGTGCCAGTAGAGAACAGGGGGGAGGCTACACCTTC. Translated: CASREQGGGYTF. Full variable domain (missing parts from reference TRBV19 and TRBJ1-2): DGGITQSPKYLFRKEGQNVTLSCEQNLNHDAMYWYRQDPGQGLRLIYYSQIVNDFQKGDIAEGYSVSREKKESFPLTVTSAQKNPTAFYLCASREQGGGYTFGSGTRLTVV.

CDR3 residues: CAWSVRVLAIPTGELFF. Here the CDR3 DNA reads TGTGCCTGGAGTGTACGGGTACTAGCCATCCCCACCGGGGAGCTGTTTTTT. V is TRBV30 and J is TRBJ2-2; a possible D gene is TRBD2 (6 bases). The germline CDR1 and CDR2 sequences are GTSNPN and SVGIG (reference sequence). This CDR3 spans 17 amino acids. V dropped 0 bases and J dropped 4 bases, with 18 bases sitting between them.

The chain uses TRBV19 and TRBJ2-7; 10 positions agree with TRBD2. The V and J ends lost 8 bases and 9 bases, in that order; junction bases with no gene match: 7. CDR1 is LNHDA, CDR2 SQIVND, per germline (reference sequence). This CDR3 region has 12 residues. CDR3 in DNA: TGTGCCAGTGGATCCGGGACTAGCGTGCAGTACTTC. It is translated as CASGSGTSVQYF. The variable domain in full, completed from reference TRBV19 and TRBJ2-7, reads DGGITQSPKYLFRKEGQNVTLSCEQNLNHDAMYWYRQDPGQGLRLIYYSQIVNDFQKGDIAEGYSVSREKKESFPLTVTSAQKNPTAFYLCASGSGTSVQYFGPGTRLTVT.

The CDR3 loop reads CASSRGNREYSNQPQHF. In DNA form, the CDR3 reads TGCGCCAGCAGTCGAGGGAACAGAGAATATAGCAATCAGCCCCAGCATTTT. This chain joins TRBV23-1 and TRBJ1-5; no firm D call. TRBV23-1 qualifies as an ORF whose function is uncertain. Between the trimmed V and J ends, which lost 4 bases and 0 bases, there was a span of 16 bases. The CDR3 loop spans 17 amino acids.

This clone counts as medium-sized (0.01 to 0.1%). J is TRBJ1-3 and V is TRBV7-2; TRBD1 aligns across 8 bases. The germline V gene encodes CDR1 SGHTA and CDR2 FQGNSA. The CDR3 length is 12 residues. J gave up 7 bases and V 5 bases, and 1 base lay outside the gene matches. CDR3 in DNA: TGTGCCAGCAGCCGGACAGGGAACACCATATATTTT. Protein product: CASSRTGNTIYF. The whole variable domain, filled in from reference TRBV7-2 and TRBJ1-3, reads GAGVSQSPSNKVTEKGKDVELRCDPISGHTALYWYRQSLGQGLEFLIYFQGNSAPDKSGLPSDRFSAERTGGSVSTLTIQRTQQEDSAVYLCASSRTGNTIYFGEGSWLTVV.

J is TRBJ2-7 and V is TRBV9; 10 bases are shared with TRBD1. CDR1 is SGDLS, CDR2 YYNGEE, per germline. The CDR3 is 16 amino acids. V was clipped by 2 bases and J by 4 bases; unmatched bases: 9. The CDR3 spells CASSVGTGTGDYEQYF. For the CDR3, the DNA is TGTGCCAGCAGCGTGGGGACCGGGACAGGGGATTACGAGCAGTACTTC.

The chain employs TRBV29-1 and TRBJ2-5; TRBD1 might be the D (6 bases). The CDR3 sequence is 14 residues long. Germline V gene sequence: CDR1 SQVTM, CDR2 ANQGSEA. The V end lost 6 bases, the J end lost 1 base, and 15 bases lay between the germline ends. As DNA, the CDR3 is TGCAGCGTACGACGGACAGCGGCCCAAGAGACCCAGTACTTC. It codes for CSVRRTAAQETQYF.

This chain uses TRBV5-1 with TRBJ2-2; 8 bases map to TRBD1. Germline V gives CDR1 SGHRS, CDR2 YFSETQ. The CDR3 has 16 amino acids. J was trimmed by 2 bases and V by 4 bases; bases with no gene match: 7. CDR3 coding DNA: TGCGCCAGCAGCCCTCCCGGACAGGGTAACACCGGGGAGCTGTTTTTT. The encoded protein is CASSPPGQGNTGELFF.

The chain is built from TRBV18 and TRBJ1-4, with D uncertain. V lost 6 bases, J lost 1 base, and 6 bases lay in between. The CDR3 sequence is 13 residues long. Looked up from germline, CDR1 is KGHSH and CDR2 is LQKENI. CDR3 DNA: TGTGCCAGCTCCGGGAGAACTAATGAAAAACTGTTTTTT. Amino acids: CASSGRTNEKLFF.

This clone was found a few times. The genes are TRBV6-5 and TRBJ1-6; 11 nucleotides match TRBD1. Germline CDR1 reads MNHEY; CDR2 reads SVGAGI. The CDR3 covers 15 residues. Losses at the gene ends were 5 bases for V and 7 bases for J; bases not matched to a gene: 4. The CDR3 DNA follows: TGTGCCAGCAGTCCCGGGACAGGGGGGAATTCACCCCTCCACTTT. Its protein is CASSPGTGGNSPLHF.

The J gene is TRBJ2-1, the V gene TRBV2, with a tentative D call TRBD1 (6 bases). The CDR3 is made up of 14 amino acids. The germline V gene encodes CDR1 SNHLY and CDR2 FYNNEI. Trimming shortened V by 8 bases and J by 7 bases, and 18 bases separated the two germline ends. The CDR3 here is CASYPEQGENEQFF. The CDR3 DNA sequence: TGTGCCAGCTATCCCGAACAGGGTGAGAATGAGCAGTTCTTC. Full variable domain (remainder filled in from reference TRBV2 and TRBJ2-1): EPEVTQTPSHQVTQMGQEVILRCVPISNHLYFYWYRQILGQKVEFLVSFYNNEISEKSEIFDDQFSVERPDGSNFTLKIRSTKLEDSAMYFCASYPEQGENEQFFGPGTRLTVL.

The table lists this clone with a count of one. The chain carries TRBV12-3 or TRBV12-4 and TRBJ1-5; TRBD1 aligns across 11 bases. There are 13 residues in the CDR3. J lost 6 bases, V lost 8 bases, and 3 bases had no gene match. The CDR3 loop reads CASGQGAIQPQHF. The CDR3 coding sequence is TGTGCCAGCGGACAGGGGGCCATTCAGCCCCAGCATTTT.

V usage is TRBV7-9 and J usage is TRBJ2-1; TRBD1 agrees at 8 bases. The CDR3 runs 14 residues. Germline CDR1 is SEHNR and CDR2 is FQNEAQ (reference sequence). V lost 10 bases, J lost 5 bases, and 10 bases stayed unmatched. In DNA, the CDR3 is TGTGCCACCTACAGGACAGGGTCGAACAATGAGCAGTTCTTC. This codes for CATYRTGSNNEQFF.

The chain recombines TRBV6-6 with TRBJ2-6; 15 nucleotides match TRBD2. The V gene end was trimmed by 6 bases and the J gene end by 0 bases; junction bases not matched to a gene: 9. The CDR3 has 20 residues. Per germline, CDR1 MNHNY and CDR2 SVGAGI (reference sequence). This chain's CDR3 is CASSQGLAGGLTSGANVLTF. The CDR3 nucleotides read TGTGCCAGCAGCCAGGGACTAGCGGGAGGCCTAACCTCTGGGGCCAACGTCCTGACTTTC.

This clone was seen a handful of times. V usage is TRBV29-1 and J usage is TRBJ2-7, with D perhaps TRBD1 (6 bases). The germline gives CDR1 SQVTM, CDR2 ANQGSEA. Trimming removed 0 bases at V and 6 bases at J, with 12 bases between. The CDR3 has 13 residues. CDR3 protein: CSVEDGTLGEQYF. The CDR3 DNA reads as TGCAGCGTTGAAGACGGGACATTGGGCGAGCAGTACTTC.

The chain is built from TRBV6-5 and TRBJ2-1, with 10 bases fitting TRBD1. The CDR3 runs 15 residues. Trimming took 2 bases from V and 2 from J; bases not matched to a gene: 0. CDR1 is MNHEY and CDR2 is SVGAGI in the germline V gene. The CDR3: CASSYDRGPYNEQFF. In DNA form, the CDR3 reads TGTGCCAGCAGTTACGACAGGGGGCCCTACAATGAGCAGTTCTTC.

The chain carries TRBV6-5 and TRBJ2-3; D uncertain. Germline V gives CDR1 MNHEY, CDR2 SVGAGI. The CDR3 contains 13 residues. The ends were cut back, 2 bases at V and 5 bases at J, with 8 bases in the middle. The DNA of the CDR3 is TGTGCCAGCAGTTACCAGCGTGGAGATACGCAGTATTTT. This translates into CASSYQRGDTQYF.

The J gene is TRBJ2-1, the V gene TRBV28, with TRBD1 matching 10 bases. Germline CDR1 is MDHEN and CDR2 is SYDVKM. This CDR3 has 14 residues. V lost 6 bases to trimming and J lost 9 bases; unmatched junction nucleotides: 8. CDR3 residues: CASRIRDRGSEQFF. Written as DNA, the CDR3 is TGTGCCAGCAGGATCCGGGACAGGGGTAGTGAGCAGTTCTTC.

The chain is built from TRBV7-9 and TRBJ2-7; 7 bases match TRBD2. The V gene's germline CDR1 is SEHNR and CDR2 FQNEAQ (reference sequence). The CDR3 runs to 14 residues. Trimming took 7 bases from V and 0 from J; bases not matched to a gene: 6. CDR3 DNA sequence: TGTGCCAGCACCCCTCAGCGGGACTCCTACGAGCAGTACTTC. Translating it yields CASTPQRDSYEQYF.

The V gene is TRBV2, the J gene TRBJ1-1; D remains ambiguous. The CDR3 is made up of 14 amino acids. The V end lost 7 bases, the J end lost 4 bases, and 16 bases lay between the germline ends. Germline V lookup: CDR1 SNHLY, CDR2 FYNNEI. This CDR3 is CASTSRGTRTEAFF. In nucleotides, the CDR3 is TGTGCCAGCACCTCACGGGGTACTCGCACTGAAGCTTTCTTT.

The chain carries TRBV27 and TRBJ2-3; possibly TRBD1 for D (5 bases). From germline, CDR1 is MNHEY and CDR2 SMNVEV (reference sequence). The CDR3 is 15 amino acids. Trimming pared 4 bases from V and 0 bases from J, leaving 11 bases between. The CDR3 nucleotides are TGTGCCAGCAGTTGGACACGAACTAGCACAGATACGCAGTATTTT. Translation gives CASSWTRTSTDTQYF.

This clone has only a few counts. The CDR3 nucleotides read TGTGCCAGCAGGAATTCTGGGACAGGGGGTCAGCCCCAGCATTTT. Protein product: CASRNSGTGGQPQHF. The chain recombines TRBV27 with TRBJ1-5, with 11 bases identical to TRBD1. Germline V gene lookup returns CDR1 MNHEY and CDR2 SMNVEV (reference sequence). The CDR3 covers 15 residues. With 6 bases clipped from V and 6 bases from J, the junction kept 7 bases outside the gene matches.

The gene calls are TRBV24-1 and TRBJ2-1; possible D gene TRBD2, 5 bases. The CDR3 runs 15 residues. CDR1 KGHDR and CDR2 SFDVKD come from the germline V gene. V was clipped by 6 bases and J by 4 bases, with 15 bases between them. As DNA, the CDR3 is TGTGCCACCAGTCCCCCGCTAGCAGGTTACAATGAGCAGTTCTTC. Translation gives CATSPPLAGYNEQFF.

V usage is TRBV27 and J usage is TRBJ1-5; D gene uncertain. The CDR3 spans 17 residues. Germline CDR1 and CDR2: MNHEY and SMNVEV (reference sequence). V was pared by 4 bases and J by 2 bases, with 18 bases between. The CDR3 DNA follows: TGTGCCAGCAGTTCCGCCCTAATTGGTGGAGGCAATCAGCCCCAGCATTTT. It codes for CASSSALIGGGNQPQHF.

V gene TRBV6-1 combines with J gene TRBJ2-1; 9 nucleotides line up with TRBD2. V shed 3 bases, J shed 10 bases, and the junction held 7 bases outside the gene matches. In germline, CDR1 is MNHNS, CDR2 SASEGT. There are 14 residues in the CDR3. CDR3 in DNA: TGTGCCAGCAGTGACATAGCGGGAGCGGTAGAGCAGTTCTTC. It specifies CASSDIAGAVEQFF.

The CDR3 DNA follows: TGCGCCAGCAGCTTGGCCCTACCGAACACTGAAGCTTTCTTT. Amino acids: CASSLALPNTEAFF. The chain employs TRBV5-1 and TRBJ1-1; no firm D call. CDR1 SGHRS and CDR2 YFSETQ come from the germline V gene. This CDR3 region has 14 residues. The V end was cut by 0 bases, the J end by 1 base, with 7 bases between.

The chain couples TRBV4-1 to TRBJ2-1, with 7 bases fitting TRBD2. The germline V gene encodes CDR1 MGHRA and CDR2 YSYEKL. The CDR3 has 18 amino acids. V was clipped by 0 bases and J by 8 bases; unmatched bases: 16. CDR3 bases: TGCGCCAGCAGCCAAGATTCGTTGGGGAGGGCCGCTATGGATGAGCAGTTCTTC. This sequence encodes CASSQDSLGRAAMDEQFF.

V is TRBV21-1 and J is TRBJ2-7; the table assigns TRBD2, which was not confirmed against the DNA. TRBV21-1 is a pseudogene locus. CDR3 size: 17 residues. CDR3 sequence (DNA): TGTGCCAGCAGCAAAGCGAGGGGGGGACCCTACTCCTACGAGCAGTACTTC. It encodes CASSKARGGPYSYEQYF.

V is TRBV19 and J is TRBJ2-7; TRBD1 aligns across 7 bases. This CDR3 contains 16 residues. V lost 8 bases and J lost 0; bases outside the gene matches: 13. Germline loops: CDR1 LNHDA, CDR2 SQIVND (reference sequence). CDR3 amino acids: CASQQGLDSPSYEQYF. The CDR3 DNA follows: TGTGCCAGTCAACAGGGGCTAGATAGTCCCTCCTACGAGCAGTACTTC.

This chain joins TRBV7-8 and TRBJ2-7; a possible D gene is TRBD2 (6 bases). The CDR3 totals 15 residues. V was shortened by 5 bases and J by 2 bases, with 16 bases between the two germline ends. Germline V gives CDR1 SGHVS, CDR2 FQNEAQ. CDR3 in DNA: TGTGCCAGCAGCCCCGTCGGGGGTGTAGCCTACGAGCAGTACTTC. Translation: CASSPVGGVAYEQYF. Based on the CDR3 plus reference TRBV7-8 and TRBJ2-7, the full variable domain is GAGVSQSPRYKVAKRGQDVALRCDPISGHVSLFWYQQALGQGPEFLTYFQNEAQLDKSGLPSDRFFAERPEGSVSTLKIQRTQQEDSAVYLCASSPVGGVAYEQYFGPGTRLTVT.

The V call is TRBV11-2, the J call TRBJ2-3; no reliable D call. Trimming left V 5 bases short and J 0 bases short, with 12 bases between. CDR1 and CDR2 from the germline V gene are SGHAT and FQNNGV. The CDR3 has 15 residues. The CDR3 bases are TGTGCCAGCAGCCTCCGACTGGCTAGCACAGATACGCAGTATTTT. It is translated as CASSLRLASTDTQYF.

The V call is TRBV29-1, the J call TRBJ1-1, with a possible D match to TRBD1 (6 bases). CDR1 and CDR2 (germline): SQVTM, ANQGSEA. The ends were cut back, 3 bases at V and 4 bases at J, with 15 bases in the middle. The CDR3 is 14 amino acids. The CDR3 spells CSVEGGLRLTEAFF. The CDR3, as DNA: TGCAGCGTTGAGGGGGGGCTGCGGCTCACTGAAGCTTTCTTT.